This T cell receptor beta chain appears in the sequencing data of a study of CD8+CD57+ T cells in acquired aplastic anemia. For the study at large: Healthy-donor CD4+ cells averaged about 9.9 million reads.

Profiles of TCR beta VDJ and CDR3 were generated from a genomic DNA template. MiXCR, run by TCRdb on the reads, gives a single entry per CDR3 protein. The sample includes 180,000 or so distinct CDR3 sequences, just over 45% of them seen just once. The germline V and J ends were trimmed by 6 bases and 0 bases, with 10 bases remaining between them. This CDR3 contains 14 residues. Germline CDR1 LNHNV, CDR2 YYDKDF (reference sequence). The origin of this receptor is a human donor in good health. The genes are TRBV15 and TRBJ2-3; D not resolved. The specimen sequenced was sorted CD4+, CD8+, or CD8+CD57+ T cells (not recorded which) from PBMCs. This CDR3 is CATSSAASTDTQYF. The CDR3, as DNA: TGTGCCACCAGTTCCGCCGCGAGCACAGATACGCAGTATTTT.